The 21 T cell receptor beta chains reported below all come from one sample, sequenced in a study of OX40 agonist ivuxolimab in advanced cancers. Sequencing was performed with immunoSEQ multiplex PCR; in TCRdb, only in-frame clones are kept and a portion is missing. Among 99,000 or so clones listed, 70% to 85% were seen once. This sample comprised CD4+ or CD8+ T cells sorted from blood, obtained in a trial of the OX40 agonist ivuxolimab. The receptors derive from an adult with an advanced solid tumor such as melanoma, head and neck, liver or kidney cancer.

The CDR3 reads CASSLAFSFSYNEQFF. The DNA for the CDR3 is TGTGCCAGCAGCTTGGCCTTTTCTTTCTCCTACAATGAGCAGTTCTTC. This chain uses TRBV5-6 with TRBJ2-1; D is ambiguous. The CDR3 runs 16 residues. Per the germline V gene, CDR1 is SGHDT and CDR2 is YYEEEE. Trimming stripped 0 bases from V and 0 bases from J, with 10 bases between. The full variable domain, with the rest looked up from reference TRBV5-6 and TRBJ2-1, is DAGVTQSPTHLIKTRGQQVTLRCSPKSGHDTVSWYQQALGQGPQFIFQYYEEEERQRGNFPDRFSGHQFPNYSSELNVNALLLGDSALYLCASSLAFSFSYNEQFFGPGTRLTVL.

This chain joins TRBV5-1 and TRBJ1-1, with a possible D match to TRBD1 (5 bases). This CDR3 region has 14 residues. The V gene's germline CDR1 is SGHRS and CDR2 YFSETQ. The V gene lost 1 base and the J gene lost 6 bases, with 13 bases spanning the gap. The CDR3 region is CASSLIGAVAEAFF. CDR3 in DNA: TGCGCCAGCAGCTTGATAGGGGCGGTAGCTGAAGCTTTCTTT.

The V call is TRBV29-1, the J call TRBJ2-5; D is unresolved. Trimming cost V 4 bases and J 2 bases, with 11 bases left between them. The V gene's germline CDR1 is SQVTM and CDR2 ANQGSEA. CDR3 length: 13 amino acids. Written as DNA, the CDR3 is TGCAGCGTTGTGCCCAGGCCACAAGAGACCCAGTACTTC. Residues: CSVVPRPQETQYF.

This clone was seen only a few times. Other DNA sequences in the sample encode the same CDR3. The chain links TRBV7-2 to TRBJ1-5, with a tentative D call TRBD1 (6 bases). Germline CDR1 is SGHTA and CDR2 is FQGNSA. Trimming took 1 base from V and 6 from J, leaving 19 bases between them. The CDR3 contains 17 residues. The CDR3 is CASSLDGGDMWSQPQHF. CDR3 sequence (DNA): TGTGCCAGCAGCTTAGATGGAGGGGACATGTGGAGTCAGCCCCAGCATTTT.

The rearrangement links TRBV9 to TRBJ1-5; maybe TRBD1 (5 bases). The CDR3 contains 15 residues. Trimming removed 0 bases at V and 1 base at J, with 8 bases between. CDR1 is SGDLS and CDR2 is YYNGEE in the germline V gene. The CDR3 bases are TGTGCCAGCAGCGTAGCCGGGGCGAGCAATCAGCCCCAGCATTTT. Translation gives CASSVAGASNQPQHF.

The sample holds a few counts of this clone. The chain combines TRBV15 with TRBJ1-2, with a weak D call TRBD1 (6 bases). The length of the CDR3 is 16 residues. The V end was cut by 5 bases, the J end by 5 bases, with 21 bases between. Germline lookup yields CDR1 LNHNV and CDR2 YYDKDF (reference sequence). In DNA, the CDR3 is TGTGCCACCAGCGGATTAAGAGGGGGGGATTGGTATGGCTACACCTTC. It is translated as CATSGLRGGDWYGYTF.

This chain links TRBV27 with TRBJ1-1; maybe TRBD1 (6 bases). Trimming stripped 7 bases from V and 8 bases from J, with 11 bases between. In germline, CDR1 is MNHEY, CDR2 SMNVEV (reference sequence). The CDR3 length is 11 residues. CDR3 DNA: TGTGCCAGCATTCGAGGGGGGGAAGCTTTCTTT. It is translated as CASIRGGEAFF.

The V gene is TRBV11-2, the J gene TRBJ2-3, with TRBD2 identical over 11 bases. Losses at the gene ends were 4 bases for V and 0 bases for J; bases not matched to a gene: 6. This CDR3 comprises 17 residues. Germline loops: CDR1 SGHAT, CDR2 FQNNGV. The CDR3 nucleotides are TGTGCCAGCAGCTCCACGACTAGCGGGATTAGCACAGATACGCAGTATTTT. Protein sequence: CASSSTTSGISTDTQYF.

The J gene is TRBJ2-7, the V gene TRBV2; D possibly corresponds to TRBD1 (6 bases). Germline loops: CDR1 SNHLY, CDR2 FYNNEI. The V and J ends lost 6 bases and 6 bases respectively, with 15 bases between them. CDR3 length: 13 amino acids. In nucleotides, the CDR3 is TGTGCCAGCAGATTGACACAGGGCGGCGAGCAGTACTTC. Amino acid sequence: CASRLTQGGEQYF.

The table lists this clone with a few counts. CDR3 region: CASMTSPYEQYF. The CDR3 bases are TGTGCCAGCATGACTAGTCCCTACGAGCAGTACTTC. The rearrangement links TRBV28 to TRBJ2-7; D possibly corresponds to TRBD2 (6 bases). This CDR3 comprises 12 residues. Trimming took 7 bases from V and 2 from J, leaving 9 bases between them. From germline, CDR1 is MDHEN and CDR2 SYDVKM. Looking up the rest from reference TRBV28 and TRBJ2-7 gives the full variable domain: DVKVTQSSRYLVKRTGEKVFLECVQDMDHENMFWYRQDPGLGLRLIYFSYDVKMKEKGDIPEGYSVSREKKERFSLILESASTNQTSMYLCASMTSPYEQYFGPGTRLTVT.

V and J are TRBV6-6 and TRBJ1-1, with 9 bases matching TRBD1. This CDR3 comprises 15 residues. Trimming cost V 7 bases and J 5 bases; bases outside gene matches: 11. Germline V gives CDR1 MNHNY, CDR2 SVGAGI (reference sequence). The CDR3 sequence: CASTPSNRGHTEAFF. Here the CDR3 DNA reads TGTGCCAGCACCCCATCTAACAGGGGGCATACTGAAGCTTTCTTT.

V and J are TRBV6-1 and TRBJ1-5, with D uncertain. The CDR3 sequence is 13 residues long. From germline, CDR1 is MNHNS and CDR2 SASEGT. The V end lost 0 bases, the J end lost 5 bases, and 5 bases lay between the germline ends. This CDR3 reads CASSEALHQPQHF. CDR3 DNA sequence: TGTGCCAGCAGTGAAGCGCTCCATCAGCCCCAGCATTTT.

The V call is TRBV7-9, the J call TRBJ2-5, with 9 positions matching TRBD1. The J call may not be correct, given that the DNA end is closer to TRBJ2-7. There are 12 residues in the CDR3. The germline V gene encodes CDR1 SEHNR and CDR2 FQNEAQ (reference sequence). For the CDR3, the DNA is TGTGCCAGCAGCAGGGACAGGGCCGAGCAGTACTTC. Protein: CASSRDRAEQYF.

The genes are TRBV7-3 and TRBJ1-2; weak D call: TRBD1 (5 bases). Germline-derived CDR1 and CDR2 are SGHTA and FQGTGA. This CDR3 comprises 14 residues. V was pared by 2 bases and J by 0 bases, with 7 bases between. CDR3 nucleotides: TGTGCCAGCAGCTTATCGACAGCTAACTATGGCTACACCTTC. This gives the protein CASSLSTANYGYTF.

The genes are TRBV5-1 and TRBJ2-7; 10 bases are a match to TRBD1. Germline V gene data show CDR1 as SGHRS and CDR2 as YFSETQ. The CDR3 loop spans 16 amino acids. J gave up 5 bases and V 4 bases, and 12 bases lay outside the gene matches. The CDR3 spells CASSGSGTGADHEQYF. Written as DNA, the CDR3 is TGCGCCAGCAGCGGCTCAGGGACAGGGGCTGACCACGAGCAGTACTTC.

This CDR3 reads CASSLDASPAFF. CDR3 DNA: TGTGCCAGCAGCTTAGATGCCAGCCCAGCTTTCTTT. The rearrangement links TRBV7-9 to TRBJ1-1, with D unresolved. The V gene lost 1 base and the J gene lost 10 bases, with 10 bases spanning the gap. The CDR3 sequence is 12 residues long. Germline values: CDR1 SEHNR, CDR2 FQNEAQ (reference sequence).

V and J are TRBV10-3 and TRBJ2-1; 7 bases map to TRBD2. V was clipped by 6 bases and J by 8 bases; unmatched bases: 19. The germline CDR1 and CDR2 sequences are ENHRY and SYGVKD. This CDR3 has 17 amino acids. The DNA for the CDR3 is TGTGCCATCAGCGGCCGAAGAGAGGGAGGGCCCTCCGATGAGCAGTTCTTC. This codes for CAISGRREGGPSDEQFF.

The genes are TRBV9 and TRBJ2-1; unclear D gene. The CDR3 length is 13 residues. Trimming left V 0 bases short and J 7 bases short, with 8 bases between. The germline V gene encodes CDR1 SGDLS and CDR2 YYNGEE. The CDR3 loop is CASSVVAGNEQFF. In DNA form, the CDR3 reads TGTGCCAGCAGCGTAGTTGCCGGGAATGAGCAGTTCTTC.

The rearrangement uses TRBV5-8 and TRBJ2-5; D possibly corresponds to TRBD1 (6 bases). V was pared by 7 bases and J by 1 base, with 11 bases between. The CDR3 totals 13 residues. Germline values: CDR1 SGHTS, CDR2 YDEGEE. As DNA, the CDR3 is TGTGCCAGCGTAGGACAGCTCCAAGAGACCCAGTACTTC. It is translated as CASVGQLQETQYF.

The CDR3, as DNA: TGCAGCGTTGACAGGGGACTAAGGAACACTGAAGCTTTCTTT. Translated, it gives CSVDRGLRNTEAFF. V gene TRBV29-1 combines with J gene TRBJ1-1, with D possibly TRBD1 on 6 matching bases. The V and J ends lost 3 bases and 1 base respectively, with 12 bases between them. The CDR3 contains 14 residues. Germline CDR1 is SQVTM and CDR2 is ANQGSEA.

The chain is built from TRBV4-2 and TRBJ1-2; unclear D gene. Germline values: CDR1 LGHNA, CDR2 YNFKEQ. The CDR3 runs to 12 residues. V shed 4 bases and J shed 2 bases, with 5 bases lying between them. As DNA, the CDR3 is TGTGCCAGCAGCCTTGAAAACTATGGCTACACCTTC. As protein: CASSLENYGYTF.